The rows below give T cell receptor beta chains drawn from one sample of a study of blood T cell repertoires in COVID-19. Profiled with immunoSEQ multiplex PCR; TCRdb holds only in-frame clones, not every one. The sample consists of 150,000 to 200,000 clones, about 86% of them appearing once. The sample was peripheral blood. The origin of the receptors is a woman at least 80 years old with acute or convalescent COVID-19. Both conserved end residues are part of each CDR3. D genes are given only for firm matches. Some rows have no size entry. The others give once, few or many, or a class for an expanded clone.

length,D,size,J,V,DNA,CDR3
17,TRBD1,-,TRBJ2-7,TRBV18,TGTGCCAGCTCACCACCGGGGAGCGGGACAGGGTCCTACGAGCAGTACTTC,CASSPPGSGTGSYEQYF
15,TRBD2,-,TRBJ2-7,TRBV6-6,TGTGCCAGCAGTTATGCCCCCGGGGGGGAGGGCTCGGGGTGGTTC,CASSYAPGGEGSGWF
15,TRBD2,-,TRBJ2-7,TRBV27,TGTGCCAGCAGTCCCCCGGGACTAGGAGTTTACGAGCAGTACTTC,CASSPPGLGVYEQYF
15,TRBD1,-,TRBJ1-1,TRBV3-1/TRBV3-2,TGTGCCAGCAGCTTAGTGACAGGGCTCGGCGCTGAAGCTTTCTTT,CASSLVTGLGAEAFF
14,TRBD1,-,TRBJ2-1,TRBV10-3,TGTGCCATCGCCGGACAGGTTGACTACAATGAGCAGTTCTTC,CAIAGQVDYNEQFF
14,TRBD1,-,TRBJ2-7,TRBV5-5,TGTGCCAGCAGCTTGTGGGACAGCTCCTACGAGCAGTACTTC,CASSLWDSSYEQYF
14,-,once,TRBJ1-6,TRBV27,TGTGCCAGCAGTTTACAGCGAAATAATTCACCCCTCCACTTT,CASSLQRNNSPLHF
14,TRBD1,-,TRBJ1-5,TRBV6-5,TGTGCCAGCAAGGAAGGGACAGGGTTGCAGCCCCAGCATTTT,CASKEGTGLQPQHF
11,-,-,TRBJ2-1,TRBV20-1,TGCAGTGCTAGAGTATCGAATGAGCAGTTCTTC,CSARVSNEQFF
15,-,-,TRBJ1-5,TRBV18,TGTGCCAGCTCACCGATAGGGGAAGGCAATCAGCCCCAGCATTTT,CASSPIGEGNQPQHF
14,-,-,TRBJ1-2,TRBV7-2,TGTGCCAGCAGCTTTAATAGCCCTATCTATGGCTACACCTTC,CASSFNSPIYGYTF
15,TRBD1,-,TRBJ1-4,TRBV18,TGTGCCAGCTCACCAGAATACGGACAGGATGAAAAACTGTTTTTT,CASSPEYGQDEKLFF
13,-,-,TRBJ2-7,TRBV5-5,TGTGCCAGCAGGTTGGACACCTCCTACGAGCAGTACTTC,CASRLDTSYEQYF
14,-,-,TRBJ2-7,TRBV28,TGTGCCAGCAGTCTCGTCGGACAGAGCTACGAGCAGTACTTC,CASSLVGQSYEQYF
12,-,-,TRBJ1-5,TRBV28,TGTGCCAGCAGTTCGTCGACGGGGCCCCAGCATTTT,CASSSSTGPQHF
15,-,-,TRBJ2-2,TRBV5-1,TGCGCCAGCACCAATAGCGGAGTGAACACCGGGGAGCTGTTTTTT,CASTNSGVNTGELFF
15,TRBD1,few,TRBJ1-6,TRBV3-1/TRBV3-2,TGTGCCAGCAGCCCGCCGAGGGGGCGTAATTCACCCCTCCACTTT,CASSPPRGRNSPLHF
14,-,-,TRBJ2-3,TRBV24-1,TGTGCCACTCAGGGTACCTTTCGGGCAGATACGCAGTATTTT,CATQGTFRADTQYF
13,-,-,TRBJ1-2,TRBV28,TGTGCCAGCAGTTTGTCCTTGAACTATGGCTACACCTTC,CASSLSLNYGYTF
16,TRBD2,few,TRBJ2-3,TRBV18,TGTGCCAGCTCACAAATAGCGGGTCTCGGCACAGATACGCAGTATTTT,CASSQIAGLGTDTQYF
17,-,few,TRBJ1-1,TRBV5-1,TGCGCCAGCAGCTTGGTAGGGACTGGATACGGGAACACTGAAGCTTTCTTT,CASSLVGTGYGNTEAFF
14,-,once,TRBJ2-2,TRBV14,TGTGCCAGCAGCCGTCAGATGAACACCGGGGAGCTGTTTTTT,CASSRQMNTGELFF
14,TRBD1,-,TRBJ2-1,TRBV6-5,TGTGCCAGCAGGGAGGGACAGGGGGCGCATGAGCAGTTCTTC,CASREGQGAHEQFF
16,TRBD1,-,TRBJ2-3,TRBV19,TGTGCCAGCTCACCAGGGGGTAGGACGCTCACAGATACGCAGTATTTT,CASSPGGRTLTDTQYF
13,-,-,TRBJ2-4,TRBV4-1,TGCGCCAGCAGCCAAGTCAGCAAAAACATTCAGTACTTC,CASSQVSKNIQYF
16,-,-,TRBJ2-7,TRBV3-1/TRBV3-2,TGTGCCAGCAGCCAAGATGTGCCACGCGAATCCTACGAGCAGTACTTC,CASSQDVPRESYEQYF
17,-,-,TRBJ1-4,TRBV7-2,TGTGCCAGCAGCTTAGAGAGTCGGAGTGCAACTAATGAAAAACTGTTTTTT,CASSLESRSATNEKLFF